The rows below give T cell receptor beta chains drawn from one sample of a study of blood T cell repertoires in COVID-19. Sequencing used immunoSEQ multiplex PCR; TCRdb keeps in-frame clones, though not all of them. The sample shows about 240,000 clones, 70% to 90% of them seen only once. The material sequenced was peripheral blood. These receptors were obtained from a man between 60 and 75 years old with acute or convalescent COVID-19. The CDR3 runs from the conserved cysteine through the conserved F or W. D genes are given only for firm matches. Size values are once, few and many counts, or a class for expanded clones, and some rows have none.

clone size	J gene	V gene	D gene	CDR3 protein	CDR3 DNA
NA	TRBJ2-3	TRBV5-4	NA	CASSLAGNTQYF	TGTGCCAGCAGCTTGGCGGGAAATACGCAGTATTTT
NA	TRBJ2-2	TRBV4-3	TRBD2	CASNSMLAGSGELFF	TGCGCCAGCAACAGTATGCTAGCGGGCTCCGGGGAGCTGTTTTTT
NA	TRBJ2-5	TRBV29-1	TRBD2	CSVATSGGTETQYF	TGCAGCGTGGCGACTAGCGGGGGAACGGAGACCCAGTACTTC
NA	TRBJ2-6	TRBV15	NA	CATRGPAGANVLTF	TGTGCCACCAGGGGGCCAGCCGGGGCCAACGTCCTGACTTTC
NA	TRBJ2-3	TRBV11-3	NA	CASSYRDPDTQYF	TGTGCCAGCAGCTACAGGGACCCAGATACGCAGTATTTT
few	TRBJ2-5	TRBV24-1	TRBD1	CATSDLSGQLKETQYF	TGTGCCACCAGTGATTTGTCGGGACAGCTGAAAGAGACCCAGTACTTC
NA	TRBJ1-1	TRBV4-3	NA	CASSQDLPLRGRNTEAFF	TGCGCCAGCAGCCAAGACCTTCCCCTCAGGGGCCGGAACACTGAAGCTTTCTTT
NA	TRBJ2-3	TRBV30	NA	CAWSVLNGGTDTQYF	TGTGCCTGGAGTGTACTGAACGGAGGCACAGATACGCAGTATTTT
NA	TRBJ2-7	TRBV28	TRBD2	CASSRGGLAGTYEQYF	TGTGCCAGCAGCCGGGGGGGACTAGCGGGAACCTACGAGCAGTACTTC
once	TRBJ2-1	TRBV6-2/TRBV6-3	NA	CASSLYNEQFF	TGTGCCAGCAGTCTCTACAATGAGCAGTTCTTC
NA	TRBJ2-1	TRBV29-1	NA	CSVRLGGEQFF	TGCAGCGTTCGGCTAGGAGGTGAGCAGTTCTTC
NA	TRBJ2-3	TRBV7-8	TRBD2	CASSLRDYAWYF	TGTGCCAGCAGCCTCCGGGACTACGCCTGGTATTTT
NA	TRBJ2-7	TRBV6-5	NA	CASSYSQGSYEQYF	TGTGCCAGCAGTTACAGCCAGGGCTCCTACGAGCAGTACTTC
NA	TRBJ1-2	TRBV28	TRBD1	CASTDRGNGYTF	TGTGCCAGCACCGACAGGGGGAATGGCTACACCTTC
NA	TRBJ2-3	TRBV7-2	TRBD2	CASEAGGLTDTQYF	TGTGCCAGTGAAGCGGGAGGACTCACAGATACGCAGTATTTT
NA	TRBJ2-2	TRBV5-1	NA	CASSLLRTGELFF	TGCGCCAGCAGCTTGTTACGGACCGGGGAGCTGTTTTTT